Included here is one T cell receptor beta chain sequence, with context. Within its sample, this clone is medium-sized (0.01 to 0.1%). Its antigen is still unknown. Per-base quality was not reported, and no clone a single base away is much larger than it. Receptors were amplified or captured by PCR. This sample was sequenced with an Illumina HiSeq 4000. High-throughput sequencing was used to profile the CDR3 region of the TCR beta-chain in every patient. The authors' pipeline ran thus. CDR3 differences across clinicopathological groups were used to build a classifier for discriminating distant-metastatic papillary thyroid cancer patients. The Shannon index was used to measure repertoire diversity, and the Morisita-Horn index was used to measure how similar tumor and blood repertoires were. The public reads were reprocessed in TCRdb via fastp at Q25 and MiXCR, keeping in-frame beta chains. These V and J calls rely on TCRdb rather than the paper's analysis. Across this sample there are approximately 25,000 clones, with over 15% seen only once. The top ten hold 5.5% to 7.5% of the sample.

The sample comes from a study of metastatic and nonmetastatic thyroid tumors (TCRdb year 2020). General notes on the study: Repertoires from peripheral blood and from tumor or nodule tissue samples of malignant and benign thyroid patients were compared. Points the paper makes about the study in general: TCR beta diversity was reported as significantly higher in malignant tumors than in benign nodules, in both blood and tumor samples.

Before undergoing thyroid surgery, none of the patients had been given any kind of treatment. The study retrospectively analysed patient clinical samples collected from 2012 to 2018 using T-cell receptor beta sequencing. The CDR3 runs 15 amino acids, cysteine and phenylalanine included. The sequence is cut down to CDR3 DNA, 45 bases in frame from base 1. Cut back by 8 bases and 1 base, the V and J ends lie 17 bases apart. The germline V gene specifies MNHNS as CDR1 and SASEGT as CDR2. The sample consisted of blood. This clonotype was sampled from a male donor with papillary thyroid cancer or a benign thyroid nodule (not recorded which). Some clones in this sample may be carry-over from other donors' samples. Here the chain combines TRBV6-1 and TRBJ1-1, with no confidently assigned D gene. The encoded CDR3 is CASCLDATPNTEAFF. DNA sequence: TGTGCCAGCTGCCTGGACGCGACACCGAACACTGAAGCTTTCTTT.